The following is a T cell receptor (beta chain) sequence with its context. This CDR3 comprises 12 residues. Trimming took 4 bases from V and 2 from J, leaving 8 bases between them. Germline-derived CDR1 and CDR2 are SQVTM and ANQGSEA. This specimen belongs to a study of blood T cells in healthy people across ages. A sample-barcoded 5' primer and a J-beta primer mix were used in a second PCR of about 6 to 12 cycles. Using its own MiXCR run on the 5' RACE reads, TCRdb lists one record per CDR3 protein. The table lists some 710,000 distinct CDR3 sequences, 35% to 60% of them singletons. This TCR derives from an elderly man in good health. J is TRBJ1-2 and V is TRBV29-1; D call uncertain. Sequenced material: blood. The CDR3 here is CSVGFGNYGYTF. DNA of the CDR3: TGCAGCGTTGGGTTTGGAAACTATGGCTACACCTTC.